One sample yielded the 23 T cell receptor beta chains listed below, sequenced in a study of identical twins. Via MiXCR, TCRdb re-called the 5' RACE reads, giving one row per CDR3 protein. The repertoire includes about 220,000 distinct CDR3 sequences, 7.5% of them detected once, and roughly 5% sits in the top ten. These data were also reused for a study on yellow fever vaccine responses in identical twins.

Sequenced material: CD8+ T cells sorted from blood. These receptors were collected from a woman between 18 and 30 years old in good health.

The gene calls are TRBV5-1 and TRBJ2-1; 9 nucleotides align to TRBD2. This CDR3 has 16 amino acids. The V and J ends lost 3 bases and 5 bases, in that order; junction bases with no gene match: 9. CDR1 SGHRS and CDR2 YFSETQ come from the germline V gene. CDR3 residues: CASSSAGTSRNNEQFF. CDR3 nucleotide sequence: TGCGCCAGCAGCTCCGCCGGGACTAGCCGAAACAATGAGCAGTTCTTC.

The sample holds many counts of this clonotype. The rearrangement links TRBV29-1 to TRBJ2-1; D gene ambiguous. Germline assignment: CDR1 SQVTM and CDR2 ANQGSEA. The ends were cut back, 6 bases at V and 4 bases at J, with 4 bases in the middle. The CDR3 consists of 10 residues. The CDR3, as DNA: TGCAGCGTGTTTTACAATGAGCAGTTCTTC. Translating it yields CSVFYNEQFF.

At least ten counts were recorded for this clonotype. The gene calls are TRBV9 and TRBJ2-1, with 7 nucleotides matching TRBD2. Germline V gene sequence: CDR1 SGDLS, CDR2 YYNGEE. This CDR3 contains 14 residues. The junction had 5 bases not matched to a gene; V was cut back by 3 bases and J by 5 bases. The CDR3 nucleotides read TGTGCCAGCAGCGGGCGGGAGTCCCACAATGAGCAGTTCTTC. Protein: CASSGRESHNEQFF.

The table lists this clonotype with many counts. This chain uses TRBV12-3 or TRBV12-4 with TRBJ2-3; D may match TRBD1 or TRBD2 (5 bases each). V lost 3 bases and J lost 3, with 10 bases in between. The CDR3 has 14 residues. This CDR3 is CASSFGTPTDTQYF. Here the CDR3 DNA reads TGTGCCAGCAGTTTCGGGACCCCGACAGATACGCAGTATTTT.

This clonotype came up many times. V usage is TRBV28 and J usage is TRBJ2-2; 9 bases match TRBD2. V lost 3 bases, J lost 4 bases, and 3 bases stayed unmatched. This CDR3 contains 15 residues. Germline CDR1 and CDR2: MDHEN and SYDVKM. In nucleotides, the CDR3 is TGTGCCAGCAGTTTTCTAGCGGGGCCCACCGGGGAGCTGTTTTTT. It translates to CASSFLAGPTGELFF.

The chain uses TRBV12-3 or TRBV12-4 and TRBJ1-2; D gene ambiguous. Trimming shortened V by 2 bases and J by 3 bases, and 10 bases separated the two germline ends. This CDR3 has 14 amino acids. CDR3 coding DNA: TGTGCCAGCAGTTTAATGACATCGCACTATGGCTACACCTTC. Translated, it gives CASSLMTSHYGYTF.

This clonotype was seen a few times. The chain employs TRBV6-5 and TRBJ2-1; D is uncertain. The germline V gene encodes CDR1 MNHEY and CDR2 SVGAGI. This CDR3 region has 14 residues. Trimming stripped 2 bases from V and 0 bases from J, with 5 bases between. This CDR3 is CASSYGSSYNEQFF. The DNA for the CDR3 is TGTGCCAGCAGTTACGGAAGCTCCTACAATGAGCAGTTCTTC.

DNA for the CDR3: TGTGCCAGCAGTTTAATAGCGGGAGGATCCTACGAGCAGTACTTC. Translation gives CASSLIAGGSYEQYF. V usage is TRBV27 and J usage is TRBJ2-7, with 10 bases identical to TRBD2. The J segment lost 1 base and the V segment lost 2 bases, leaving 2 bases of the junction unmatched. The length of the CDR3 is 15 residues. CDR1 and CDR2 from the germline V gene are MNHEY and SMNVEV (reference sequence).

This clonotype appeared many times. This chain joins TRBV12-5 and TRBJ1-1; D remains ambiguous. The CDR3 contains 16 residues. Germline CDR1 reads LGHNT; CDR2 reads FRNRAP. V shed 2 bases and J shed 0 bases, with 13 bases lying between them. CDR3 bases: TGTGCTAGTGGTTTGTTGGGAGTTTCCATGAACACTGAAGCTTTCTTT. Amino acid sequence: CASGLLGVSMNTEAFF.

This clonotype showed up just a few times. The rearrangement uses TRBV11-1 and TRBJ2-1; TRBD2 aligns across 11 bases. The trim removed 4 bases at V and 8 bases at J, leaving 7 bases unmatched. The CDR3 length is 15 residues. Germline V lookup: CDR1 SGHAT, CDR2 FQDESV (reference sequence). The CDR3 region is CASSSLAGVWDEQFF. The CDR3 DNA follows: TGTGCCAGCAGCTCACTAGCGGGAGTTTGGGATGAGCAGTTCTTC.

This clonotype was found a few times. This chain joins TRBV29-1 and TRBJ2-5; 7 bases are shared with TRBD2. The CDR3 loop spans 17 amino acids. J gave up 0 bases and V 4 bases, and 14 bases lay outside the gene matches. Per the germline V gene, CDR1 is SQVTM and CDR2 is ANQGSEA. The CDR3 sequence: CSVAVLDMAGDQETQYF. The CDR3 DNA reads as TGCAGCGTTGCTGTACTAGATATGGCGGGGGACCAAGAGACCCAGTACTTC. The full variable domain, with the rest looked up from reference TRBV29-1 and TRBJ2-5, is SAVISQKPSRDICQRGTSLTIQCQVDSQVTMMFWYRQQPGQSLTLIATANQGSEATYESGFVIDKFPISRPNLTFSTLTVSNMSPEDSSIYLCSVAVLDMAGDQETQYFGPGTRLLVL.

This clonotype was found a few times. This sequence joins TRBV6-1 and TRBJ1-2, with D unclear. V was trimmed by 6 bases and J by 6 bases, leaving 14 bases between them. This CDR3 is built from 13 residues. CDR1 and CDR2 (germline): MNHNS, SASEGT. The CDR3 sequence is CASRRGTIDGYTF. CDR3 in DNA: TGTGCCAGCAGGCGGGGAACCATTGATGGCTACACCTTC.

This clonotype showed up many times. CDR3 amino acids: CASSSGLAGYEQYF. The CDR3 DNA sequence: TGTGCCAGCAGTTCCGGACTAGCGGGTTACGAGCAGTACTTC. The V gene is TRBV28, the J gene TRBJ2-7; TRBD2 aligns across 11 bases. Trimming removed 4 bases from V and 4 bases from J; junction bases left unmatched: 3. Germline values: CDR1 MDHEN, CDR2 SYDVKM. This CDR3 spans 14 amino acids.

Remarks on this clonotype: Compared with germline, one end of the junction differs, possibly owing to a read error. The V call is TRBV12-3 or TRBV12-4, the J call TRBJ2-5, with 9 bases lining up with TRBD2. CDR3 length: 18 residues. The DNA of the CDR3 is TGTACCAGCAGTTTAGCGCGAGGGACTAGCCAGTACCAAGAGACCCAGTACTTC. Translating it yields CTSSLARGTSQYQETQYF.

The rearrangement links TRBV29-1 to TRBJ1-2; TRBD1 is a possible D gene (5 bases). V was cut by 3 bases and J by 6 bases, with 17 bases left in between. Per the germline V gene, CDR1 is SQVTM and CDR2 is ANQGSEA. The CDR3 extends over 14 amino acids. The CDR3 DNA is TGCAGCGTTGACCTGGACATATGGCAAAATGGCTACACCTTC. As protein: CSVDLDIWQNGYTF.

This clonotype was detected ten times or more. The junction departs from the called germline gene at one end, perhaps through a read error. The V and J genes are TRBV29-1 and TRBJ2-5; no clear D gene. The CDR3 spans 14 residues. CDR1 and CDR2 (germline): SQVTM, ANQGSEA. CDR3 amino acids: CSGGRDNNQETQYF. In DNA, the CDR3 is TGCAGCGGAGGACGCGACAACAACCAGGAGACCCAGTACTTC.

This clonotype appeared a few times. The chain combines TRBV28 with TRBJ2-7, with D possibly being TRBD2 (5 bases). CDR3 size: 14 residues. Deletions cut 6 bases from V and 4 bases from J, with 16 bases between. The germline gives CDR1 MDHEN, CDR2 SYDVKM. Here the CDR3 reads CASRTEGSRYEQYV. CDR3 coding DNA: TGTGCCAGCAGGACCGAGGGATCTCGGTACGAGCAGTACGTC.

The chain is built from TRBV24-1 and TRBJ2-2; the D gene is possibly TRBD2 (5 bases). The V gene lost 9 bases and the J gene lost 1 base, with 5 bases spanning the gap. The CDR3 consists of 12 residues. Germline CDR1 is KGHDR and CDR2 is SFDVKD. DNA of the CDR3: TGTGCCACCGAGGGGAACACCGGGGAGCTGTTTTTT. It codes for CATEGNTGELFF.

This clonotype was recorded a few times. V gene TRBV27 combines with J gene TRBJ2-7, with D perhaps assigned TRBD1 or TRBD2 (7 bases each). The V end was cut by 8 bases, the J end by 6 bases, with 17 bases between. CDR3 length: 13 amino acids. Germline V CDR1 and CDR2: MNHEY, SMNVEV (reference sequence). The CDR3 DNA reads TGTGCCAGCGTAGGGCAGGGGGGGCTCGAGCAGTACTTC. This sequence encodes CASVGQGGLEQYF.

This clonotype came up a few times. V usage is TRBV7-8 and J usage is TRBJ1-6; no definite D call. This CDR3 contains 17 residues. Trimming stripped 2 bases from V and 0 bases from J, with 11 bases between. The V gene's germline CDR1 is SGHVS and CDR2 FQNEAQ. The CDR3 sequence is CASSLYNTPSYNSPLHF. CDR3 sequence (DNA): TGTGCCAGCAGCTTATACAACACCCCCTCCTATAATTCACCCCTCCACTTT.

This clonotype has at least ten counts. The rearrangement uses TRBV7-9 and TRBJ2-5; 12 positions match TRBD2. The trim removed 5 bases at V and 5 bases at J, leaving 6 bases unmatched. This CDR3 region has 15 residues. The germline V gene encodes CDR1 SEHNR and CDR2 FQNEAQ (reference sequence). CDR3 DNA sequence: TGTGCCAGCAGCCCCAGGACTAGCGGGGTGGAGACCCAGTACTTC. Encoded protein: CASSPRTSGVETQYF.

The V call is TRBV3-1, the J call TRBJ2-3; D unclear. This CDR3 region has 15 residues. With 0 bases removed from V and 1 base from J, the gap between germline ends came to 8 bases. Germline values: CDR1 LGHDT, CDR2 YNNKEL (reference sequence). CDR3 loop: CASSQDYPGTDTQYF. In DNA, the CDR3 is TGTGCCAGCAGCCAAGATTATCCCGGCACAGATACGCAGTATTTT.

This clonotype was seen a handful of times. This sequence joins TRBV4-1 and TRBJ2-1; D is possibly TRBD1 (5 bases). The V gene lost 5 bases and the J gene lost 6 bases, with 14 bases spanning the gap. The CDR3 spans 14 residues. Per the germline V gene, CDR1 is MGHRA and CDR2 is YSYEKL. In nucleotides, the CDR3 is TGCGCCAGCAGCTTTCGGCGAGACAGCAATGAGCAGTTCTTC. It translates to CASSFRRDSNEQFF.